This T cell receptor (beta chain) was documented in a study of T cell repertoires in cytomegalovirus infection (dated by TCRdb to the late 2010s). For the wider study: The HLA type of each donor mattered for the analysis, because public TCR beta signatures pointed to carriage of CMV infection along with the matching HLA type. Results the study describes overall, beyond this receptor: The ex vivo response was dominated by HLA-C-restricted CMV-specific TCR beta clonotypes, and the single most frequent clonotype in two of eight donors was supplied by these HLA-C-restricted clonotypes. In both this cohort and an independent cohort of 352 donors, the cumulative frequency of public TCR beta family members distinguished carriers of CMV infection plus the relevant HLA type.

The instrument given in TCRdb is Illumina HiSeq 1500. TCRdb's own reprocessing of the public reads used fastp at Q25 and MiXCR and kept productive beta chains. When rows share a CDR3 protein, they turn into one entry using the most common DNA and genes. This sample comprises roughly 500,000 distinct CDR3 sequences, 10% to 12% of them detected only once. The ten largest clones capture 10% of the sample. This clonotype was seen ten or more times. The clone's antigen remains unknown. The record has no base qualities; no much larger clone is one base away. CDR1 is given as SGHVS and CDR2 as FQNEAQ, both from the germline V gene. Trimming costs V 7 bases and J 3 bases, and their ends lie 15 bases apart. The CDR3, cysteine through phenylalanine, is 15 amino acids long. The kept DNA is CDR3 alone, 45 bases in frame from the first base.

The sequencing input was PBMCs. This receptor was obtained from a human donor in good health (CMV status not recorded). Some clones in this sample may be carry-over from other donors' samples. Here the chain combines TRBV7-8 and TRBJ1-4; the D gene is unclear. The CDR3 here reads CASTRARHPNEKLFF. The sequenced DNA: TGTGCCAGCACTCGTGCGCGACATCCTAATGAAAAACTGTTTTTT.